What follows are 17 T cell receptor beta chains derived from one specimen sequenced in a study of blood T cell repertoires in COVID-19. Produced via immunoSEQ multiplex PCR; TCRdb's table is partial and in-frame only. The sample carries approximately 25,000 clones, roughly 74% recorded once. The sequencing input was peripheral blood. The receptor set was obtained from a man in his forties or fifties with COVID-19, enrolled during active disease.

The V call is TRBV18, the J call TRBJ2-7; tentatively, D is TRBD1 (5 bases). The CDR3 is 15 amino acids. Trimming removed 4 bases at V and 5 bases at J, with 18 bases between. Looked up from germline, CDR1 is KGHSH and CDR2 is LQKENI. CDR3 nucleotides: TGTGCCAGCTCACTAGGGGCGGACGCGTCCCACGAGCAGTACTTC. Residues: CASSLGADASHEQYF.

The chain uses TRBV5-1 and TRBJ2-5, with a weak D call TRBD2 (7 bases). The V end was cut by 6 bases, the J end by 2 bases, with 20 bases between. The length of the CDR3 is 16 residues. Looked up from germline, CDR1 is SGHRS and CDR2 is YFSETQ. This CDR3 is CASTPRGGSEQETQYF. CDR3 nucleotide sequence: TGCGCCAGCACCCCCAGGGGCGGGAGTGAACAAGAGACCCAGTACTTC.

This clone was picked up a small number of times. The V gene is TRBV24-1, the J gene TRBJ2-3; the match to TRBD1 covers 10 bases. CDR1 and CDR2 from the germline V gene are KGHDR and SFDVKD. After removal of 5 bases from V and 5 bases from J, the junction contained 9 bases not matched to a gene. The CDR3 runs to 16 residues. The CDR3 DNA reads TGTGCCACCAGTGCCCCGGGACAGGGGACGGTAGATACGCAGTATTTT. This gives the protein CATSAPGQGTVDTQYF.

This rearrangement joins TRBV9 to TRBJ1-1; perhaps TRBD1 as D (5 bases). Trimming removed 2 bases from V and 0 bases from J, with 20 bases in between. Germline V gene lookup returns CDR1 SGDLS and CDR2 YYNGEE. This CDR3 is built from 18 residues. The CDR3 loop is CASSVKGISPKMNTEAFF. In DNA form, the CDR3 reads TGTGCCAGCAGCGTTAAGGGGATTTCCCCGAAAATGAACACTGAAGCTTTCTTT.

V is TRBV24-1 and J is TRBJ2-3; D not resolved. The V gene lost 7 bases and the J gene lost 4 bases, with 5 bases spanning the gap. CDR1 and CDR2 (germline): KGHDR, SFDVKD. This CDR3 is built from 11 residues. DNA for the CDR3: TGTGCCACCAGGAGCGCAGATACGCAGTATTTT. This codes for CATRSADTQYF.

The chain joins TRBV5-1 to TRBJ2-5; D is perhaps TRBD2 (6 bases). V was pared by 4 bases and J by 2 bases, with 12 bases between. The CDR3 spans 14 residues. In germline, CDR1 is SGHRS, CDR2 YFSETQ. This CDR3 is CASSAGRQQETQYF. CDR3 coding DNA: TGCGCCAGCAGCGCGGGACGGCAACAAGAGACCCAGTACTTC.

V and J are TRBV5-1 and TRBJ1-3; D unresolved. CDR1 is SGHRS, CDR2 YFSETQ, per germline. There are 14 residues in the CDR3. Trimming took off 0 bases at V and 4 bases at J, with 8 bases between the two ends. The CDR3 bases are TGCGCCAGCAGCTTGGGGGCCTTCGGAAACACCATATATTTT. This sequence encodes CASSLGAFGNTIYF.

This rearrangement joins TRBV28 to TRBJ1-2, with 8 nucleotides matching TRBD1. The CDR3 runs 15 residues. CDR1 is MDHEN and CDR2 is SYDVKM in the germline V gene. Unmatched junction bases numbered 11, after V lost 3 bases and J lost 8 bases. The CDR3 loop reads CASSLPSRQGFGYTF. CDR3 bases: TGTGCCAGCAGTTTGCCTTCCCGACAGGGGTTCGGCTACACCTTC.

The V gene is TRBV4-1, the J gene TRBJ2-2, with D maybe TRBD1 (6 bases). The V gene lost 4 bases and the J gene lost 1 base, with 13 bases spanning the gap. CDR1 is MGHRA and CDR2 is YSYEKL in the germline V gene. The CDR3 contains 16 residues. Written as DNA, the CDR3 is TGCGCCAGCAGCCTTCAGCCGGGACAGAACACCGGGGAGCTGTTTTTT. Translated, it gives CASSLQPGQNTGELFF.

This chain connects TRBV21-1 to TRBJ2-7; the listed D gene, TRBD1, was not tested against the DNA. TRBV21-1 represents a pseudogene. This CDR3 contains 18 residues. CDR3: CASSNSGLPRSDLYEQYF. The CDR3 DNA reads as TGTGCCAGCAGCAACTCAGGCCTCCCCAGATCTGATCTATACGAGCAGTACTTC.

J is TRBJ1-1 and V is TRBV20-1; tentative D call: TRBD1 (5 bases). Germline V gene lookup returns CDR1 DFQATT and CDR2 SNEGSKA (reference sequence). V was pared by 2 bases and J by 8 bases, with 9 bases between. The CDR3 runs to 11 residues. CDR3: CSARLHREAFF. The CDR3 coding sequence is TGCAGTGCTAGACTTCACAGGGAAGCTTTCTTT.

The genes are TRBV5-1 and TRBJ2-3; the D gene is possibly TRBD2 (6 bases). Germline lookup yields CDR1 SGHRS and CDR2 YFSETQ. The V end was cut by 4 bases, the J end by 9 bases, with 30 bases between. This CDR3 has 18 amino acids. The CDR3 region has the DNA TGCGCCAGCAGCATGGGGAATTGGGCTAGCCCGAAGGAGGGGACGCAGTATTTT. Translation gives CASSMGNWASPKEGTQYF.

This clone was observed a handful of times. The V and J genes are TRBV6-1 and TRBJ1-2; D is possibly TRBD1 (5 bases). Per the germline V gene, CDR1 is MNHNS and CDR2 is SASEGT. Trimming cost V 3 bases and J 4 bases, with 12 bases left between them. The CDR3 has 14 amino acids. CDR3 sequence (DNA): TGTGCCAGCAGTGATAGGGGATCCATCTATGGCTACACCTTC. It encodes CASSDRGSIYGYTF.

As to this clone: Given the absence of the conserved phenylalanine or tryptophan at the CDR3 end, a read error is likely. Because the CDR3's place on the DNA is in doubt, the DNA is left out and the CDR3 is given as listed by TCRdb. The chain joins TRBV6-5 to TRBJ2-7; the table gives TRBD2 as D, unverified against the DNA. CDR1 MNHEY and CDR2 SVGAGI come from the germline V gene. The CDR3 sequence runs 11 residues, both termini included. CDR3 region: CASFGGGQGYL.

The chain carries TRBV6-6 and TRBJ1-1; D may be TRBD1 (5 bases). Germline V gene sequence: CDR1 MNHNY, CDR2 SVGAGI (reference sequence). V was clipped by 2 bases and J by 4 bases, with 11 bases between them. The CDR3 has 14 residues. Here the CDR3 DNA reads TGTGCCAGCAGTTACCACAGGATGGGCACTGAAGCTTTCTTT. This encodes CASSYHRMGTEAFF.

This clone has only a few counts. The chain is built from TRBV6-5 and TRBJ1-2; the D gene is possibly TRBD1 (5 bases). This CDR3 region has 13 residues. The germline gives CDR1 MNHEY, CDR2 SVGAGI. Trimming removed 2 bases at V and 8 bases at J, with 12 bases between. The CDR3 nucleotides read TGTGCCAGCAGTTACGGTCCAGGGCACGGCTACACCTTC. Translating it yields CASSYGPGHGYTF.

This chain links TRBV6-1 with TRBJ1-4; a possible D gene is TRBD1 (5 bases). CDR1 is MNHNS and CDR2 is SASEGT in the germline V gene. V was pared by 4 bases and J by 7 bases, with 22 bases between. The CDR3 sequence is 17 residues long. The CDR3 spells CASSVTPPGLVFEKLFF. DNA for the CDR3: TGTGCCAGCAGTGTTACTCCTCCGGGACTAGTGTTTGAAAAACTGTTTTTT.